This entry concerns a single TCR beta chain. The PCR contained 60 Vbeta and 13 Jbeta primers. Here immunoSEQ multiplex PCR was the method, and the copy in TCRdb shows in-frame clones only, minus some. Of 150,000 to 200,000 clones listed, around 80% are singletons. This record comes from a study of cytomegalovirus exposure and HLA in healthy donors. V dropped 6 bases and J dropped 6; count of bases not matched to a gene: 3. Per germline, CDR1 LNHDA and CDR2 SQIVND (reference sequence). The CDR3 is made up of 14 amino acids. The J gene is TRBJ2-2, the V gene TRBV19, with 11 bases aligning to TRBD2. The origin of this receptor is a male donor in good health and CMV-seropositive. Material for sequencing was PBMCs. The CDR3 sequence is CASRGSGRAGELFF. CDR3 bases: TGTGCCAGTAGGGGTAGCGGGAGGGCCGGGGAGCTGTTTTTT.